The 9 T cell receptor beta chains below all came from one sample that was sequenced in a study of T cells after yellow fever vaccination. TCRdb reprocessed the 5' RACE reads with MiXCR, giving one entry per CDR3 protein. The profile shows approximately 550,000 distinct CDR3 sequences, over 15% of them singletons. Sequences were derived from PBMCs, sampled 15 days after the yellow fever booster vaccination. These receptors all stem from a man younger than 40 who received the YFV17D yellow fever vaccine.

The chain combines TRBV30 with TRBJ1-5; D remains unclear. The germline gives CDR1 GTSNPN, CDR2 SVGIG (reference sequence). The CDR3 totals 15 residues. V was trimmed by 2 bases and J by 3 bases, leaving 14 bases between them. CDR3 in amino acids: CAWSPRVVDNQPQHF. For the CDR3, the DNA is TGTGCCTGGAGTCCACGTGTCGTGGACAATCAGCCCCAGCATTTT.

A note on this clonotype: At one boundary the junction diverges from the germline segment, which might be a read error. This rearrangement joins TRBV4-2 to TRBJ2-1, with 10 bases identical to TRBD2. The V gene's germline CDR1 is LGHNA and CDR2 YNFKEQ. The CDR3 totals 15 residues. The CDR3 loop reads CASSLLAGAYNEQIF. CDR3 DNA: TGTGCCAGCAGCCTGCTAGCGGGAGCGTACAATGAGCAGATCTTC.

The chain couples TRBV14 to TRBJ2-1; a weak D match, TRBD2 (6 bases). In germline, CDR1 is SGHDN, CDR2 FVKESK. The CDR3 spans 17 residues. Deletions cut 1 base from V and 10 bases from J, with 23 bases between. The CDR3 DNA reads as TGTGCCAGCAGCCAAGGTTTCGAGCGGGCTTTTGGGGGAGAGCAGTTCTTC. Encoded protein: CASSQGFERAFGGEQFF.

This clonotype was seen at least ten times. CDR3 in amino acids: CASVIGQGFQPQHF. The CDR3 DNA reads TGTGCCAGCGTCATCGGACAGGGGTTTCAGCCCCAGCATTTT. The rearrangement links TRBV28 to TRBJ1-5, with TRBD1 matching over 9 bases. The CDR3 consists of 14 residues. Germline V gene data show CDR1 as MDHEN and CDR2 as SYDVKM. V gave up 8 bases and J gave up 6 bases; unmatched junction bases: 8.

The gene calls are TRBV29-1 and TRBJ2-5; 11 nucleotides agree with TRBD2. The length of the CDR3 is 16 residues. In germline, CDR1 is SQVTM, CDR2 ANQGSEA. The junction had 9 bases not matched to a gene; V was cut back by 4 bases and J by 2 bases. CDR3 sequence: CSVVRGTSGIQETQYF. Written as DNA, the CDR3 is TGCAGCGTTGTGAGGGGGACTAGCGGCATACAAGAGACCCAGTACTTC.

The chain carries TRBV12-3 or TRBV12-4 and TRBJ2-7; D is perhaps TRBD1 or TRBD2 (5 bases each). CDR3 length: 12 residues. V lost 5 bases and J lost 2, with 7 bases in between. CDR3 sequence: CASSEGTYEQYF. CDR3 DNA: TGTGCCAGCAGTGAGGGGACCTACGAGCAGTACTTC.

V is TRBV3-1 and J is TRBJ2-7; no clear D gene. Trimming removed 5 bases at V and 0 bases at J, with 8 bases between. Germline assignment: CDR1 LGHDT and CDR2 YNNKEL (reference sequence). The CDR3 spans 13 residues. The CDR3 region is CASSSVSSYEQYF. The CDR3 bases are TGTGCCAGCAGCTCAGTGAGCTCCTACGAGCAGTACTTC.

The chain carries TRBV6-5 and TRBJ2-7; a weak D match, TRBD1 (6 bases). The CDR3 loop spans 16 amino acids. V lost 0 bases to trimming and J lost 5 bases, with 17 bases between them. CDR1 and CDR2 (germline): MNHEY, SVGAGI. CDR3 in DNA: TGTGCCAGCAGTTACTCGATAGGTGGGACACCGCACGAGCAGTACTTC. Its protein is CASSYSIGGTPHEQYF.

This clonotype was detected ten times or more. V gene TRBV29-1 combines with J gene TRBJ1-4; D is unresolved. The germline V and J ends were trimmed by 6 bases and 7 bases, with 18 bases remaining between them. Germline loops: CDR1 SQVTM, CDR2 ANQGSEA. The CDR3 consists of 14 residues. CDR3 protein: CSVETGIEAEKLFF. For the CDR3, the DNA is TGCAGCGTAGAGACCGGGATTGAAGCTGAAAAACTGTTTTTT.